The 18 T cell receptor beta chains in this list originate from one sample, sequenced in a study of early T cells in non-severe SARS-CoV-2 infection. TCRdb itself ran the 5' RACE reads through MiXCR, one entry per CDR3 protein. The top ten hold approximately 4% of the sample, which has tens of thousands of distinct CDR3 sequences, 8.7% seen once. The sample was whole blood, taken at baseline. These receptor sequences come from an adult who was a healthcare worker with PCR-confirmed SARS-CoV-2 infection or an uninfected control (not recorded which).

This clonotype appeared a few times. The V call is TRBV12-3 or TRBV12-4, the J call TRBJ2-7; D is uncertain. V shed 1 base and J shed 0 bases, with 4 bases lying between them. The CDR3 is made up of 13 amino acids. CDR3: CASSLGISYEQYF. The CDR3 bases are TGTGCCAGCAGTTTAGGCATCTCCTACGAGCAGTACTTC.

This clonotype was detected many times. The genes are TRBV11-1 and TRBJ2-5; D may be TRBD2 (7 bases). The germline V gene has CDR1 SGHAT and CDR2 FQDESV (reference sequence). V shed 2 bases and J shed 1 base, with 14 bases lying between them. This CDR3 has 16 residues. Here the CDR3 reads CASSLRRGPVQETQYF. For the CDR3, the DNA is TGTGCCAGCAGCTTAAGGCGGGGGCCTGTCCAAGAGACCCAGTACTTC.

The sample holds a few counts of this clonotype. This chain uses TRBV2 with TRBJ2-7; a weak D match, TRBD2 (5 bases). Germline V lookup: CDR1 SNHLY, CDR2 FYNNEI. This CDR3 region has 15 residues. The ends were cut back, 6 bases at V and 2 bases at J, with 17 bases in the middle. The CDR3 DNA follows: TGTGCCAGCAGACACGACCCCGGAGGAGCCTACGAGCAGTACTTC. Amino acid sequence: CASRHDPGGAYEQYF.

The rearrangement uses TRBV11-2 and TRBJ2-1; 13 bases agree with TRBD2. The CDR3 is 16 residues long. V dropped 5 bases and J dropped 7; count of bases not matched to a gene: 8. Germline V gene data show CDR1 as SGHAT and CDR2 as FQNNGV. Here the CDR3 reads CASSTRTSGSLNEQFF. In DNA form, the CDR3 reads TGTGCCAGCAGCACCCGGACTAGCGGGAGTTTGAATGAGCAGTTCTTC.

There are many counts of this clonotype. The chain couples TRBV20-1 to TRBJ2-3; unclear D gene. The length of the CDR3 is 15 residues. The V and J ends lost 0 bases and 2 bases respectively, with 12 bases between them. CDR1 is DFQATT, CDR2 SNEGSKA, per germline (reference sequence). The CDR3 DNA follows: TGCAGTGCTAGAGATAGCCAGAGCTTCACAGATACGCAGTATTTT. This codes for CSARDSQSFTDTQYF.

Many counts were recorded for this clonotype. The CDR3 sequence is CASSPTASTDTQYF. For the CDR3, the DNA is TGTGCCAGCTCACCTACAGCTAGCACAGATACGCAGTATTTT. V gene TRBV18 combines with J gene TRBJ2-3, with D unresolved. This CDR3 contains 14 residues. Germline CDR1 KGHSH, CDR2 LQKENI. The V gene lost 3 bases and the J gene lost 0 bases, with 7 bases spanning the gap.

This chain uses TRBV29-1 with TRBJ1-1; TRBD1 might be the D (5 bases). Looked up from germline, CDR1 is SQVTM and CDR2 is ANQGSEA. The V gene lost 6 bases and the J gene lost 1 base, with 12 bases spanning the gap. The CDR3 sequence is 13 residues long. The CDR3 DNA reads TGCAGCGTGCGAAGACAGAAGAACACTGAAGCTTTCTTT. This translates into CSVRRQKNTEAFF.

This clonotype has only a few counts. This chain links TRBV7-8 with TRBJ1-1; D is unresolved. Trimming shortened V by 0 bases and J by 2 bases, and 7 bases separated the two germline ends. The CDR3 contains 14 residues. Per the germline V gene, CDR1 is SGHVS and CDR2 is FQNEAQ. The CDR3 loop is CASSLAELNTEAFF. The CDR3 region has the DNA TGTGCCAGCAGCTTAGCGGAACTTAACACTGAAGCTTTCTTT.

The genes are TRBV18 and TRBJ1-1, with unresolved D. The V end lost 6 bases, the J end lost 5 bases, and 22 bases lay between the germline ends. The V gene's germline CDR1 is KGHSH and CDR2 LQKENI. The CDR3 length is 16 residues. As DNA, the CDR3 is TGTGCCAGCTCGCCCGATCGCGTTACCTCGAGGACTGAAGCTTTCTTT. It codes for CASSPDRVTSRTEAFF. Together with reference TRBV18 and TRBJ1-1, the CDR3 gives the full variable domain: NAGVMQNPRHLVRRRGQEARLRCSPMKGHSHVYWYRQLPEEGLKFMVYLQKENIIDESGMPKERFSAEFPKEGPSILRIQQVVRGDSAAYFCASSPDRVTSRTEAFFGQGTRLTVV.

This clonotype was detected only a few times. CDR3 region: CASSYLGQWTRNTEAFF. The CDR3 DNA is TGTGCCAGCAGTTACTTGGGACAGTGGACAAGAAACACTGAAGCTTTCTTT. V and J are TRBV6-2 or TRBV6-3 and TRBJ1-1, with 7 bases matching TRBD1. CDR1 and CDR2 from the germline V gene are MNHEY and SVGEGT. This CDR3 has 17 residues. V shed 1 base, J shed 2 bases, and the junction held 10 bases outside the gene matches.

This clonotype was seen many times. The chain recombines TRBV12-3 or TRBV12-4 with TRBJ1-4; weak D call: TRBD1 (5 bases). Between the trimmed V and J ends, which lost 5 bases and 8 bases, there was a span of 15 bases. This CDR3 spans 14 amino acids. The chain's CDR3 is CASSPQGGREKLFF. For the CDR3, the DNA is TGTGCCAGCAGTCCTCAGGGAGGTCGGGAAAAACTGTTTTTT.

Here the CDR3 DNA reads TGCGCCAGCAGCCTCCAGACGGTCAGCTCCTACGAGCAGTACTTC. Amino acids: CASSLQTVSSYEQYF. The genes are TRBV5-1 and TRBJ2-7, with no clear D. CDR1 SGHRS and CDR2 YFSETQ come from the germline V gene. This CDR3 has 15 residues. The V gene lost 4 bases and the J gene lost 0 bases, with 14 bases spanning the gap.

A few counts support this clonotype. The gene calls are TRBV7-6 and TRBJ1-6; D gene uncertain. Germline assignment: CDR1 SGHVS and CDR2 FNYEAQ. The CDR3 sequence is 15 residues long. The V and J ends lost 2 bases and 5 bases respectively, with 10 bases between them. DNA of the CDR3: TGTGCCAGCAGCTTAATGGTCGGCGATAATTCACCCCTCCACTTT. Protein product: CASSLMVGDNSPLHF.

This CDR3 reads CASSLPTDTQYF. The CDR3 coding sequence is TGTGCCAGCAGCTTGCCCACCGATACGCAGTATTTT. The gene calls are TRBV5-5 and TRBJ2-3; D is unresolved. Per the germline V gene, CDR1 is SGHKS and CDR2 is YYEKEE (reference sequence). Deletions cut 1 base from V and 6 bases from J, with 6 bases between. This CDR3 has 12 residues.

This clonotype was detected many times. The chain has TRBV14 and TRBJ1-2, with a possible D match to TRBD1 (6 bases). CDR1 and CDR2 from the germline V gene are SGHDN and FVKESK. The CDR3 has 15 residues. With 1 base removed from V and 5 bases from J, the gap between germline ends came to 14 bases. Here the CDR3 reads CASSQGGAREYGYTF. The CDR3 bases are TGTGCCAGCAGCCAAGGGGGGGCCAGGGAATATGGCTACACCTTC.

V usage is TRBV4-1 and J usage is TRBJ2-3, with TRBD2 identical over 10 bases. This CDR3 comprises 19 residues. Germline V gene lookup returns CDR1 MGHRA and CDR2 YSYEKL. The trim removed 1 base at V and 1 base at J, leaving 11 bases unmatched. CDR3: CASSQALAGGQTRTDTQYF. The CDR3 DNA reads TGCGCCAGCAGCCAAGCTTTAGCGGGAGGCCAGACACGCACAGATACGCAGTATTTT.

This clonotype turned up a few times. CDR3 in amino acids: CASRLSGSGANVLTF. The CDR3 DNA is TGTGCCAGCAGACTATCAGGGAGTGGGGCCAACGTCCTGACTTTC. The chain couples TRBV12-3 or TRBV12-4 to TRBJ2-6, with D perhaps given as TRBD1 or TRBD2 (5 bases each). V was shortened by 6 bases and J by 3 bases, with 12 bases between the two germline ends. This CDR3 comprises 15 residues.

In this sample, this clonotype turned up many times. The CDR3 spells CASSPGLVPDTQYF. DNA of the CDR3: TGTGCCAGCTCACCGGGACTAGTCCCAGATACGCAGTATTTT. The chain employs TRBV18 and TRBJ2-3, with TRBD2 matching over 8 bases. The ends lost 3 bases at V and 4 bases at J; junction bases unmatched: 3. Germline CDR1 and CDR2: KGHSH and LQKENI. This CDR3 is 14 amino acids long.